This TCR beta chain was recovered during a study of beta chain features in type 1 diabetes. Turning to the study itself: Taken together, all samples contributed around 100,000,000 examined sorted cells. Study results and limitations: Shortening that was moderate but significant affected the TCRB CDR3s of Type 1 diabetes patients in all four CD4+ subsets. A definitive answer on HLA type influencing TCRB rearrangement was not reached here. Sequencing from cDNA could over-represent high-TCR-expressing cells.

Germline CDR1 and CDR2: SGHTA and FQGTGA. The CDR3 totals 13 residues. Trimming removed 8 bases from V and 2 bases from J; junction bases left unmatched: 4. This clone was observed a few times. The antigen remains unidentified. The entirety of the isolated RNA underwent reverse transcription, so expressed TCRB transcripts were sequenced. Sequenced by immunoSEQ multiplex PCR; TCRdb stores in-frame clones only, minus some. Among hundreds of thousands of clones, about 14% were seen once, and the ten largest hold 0.035% to 0.045%. The sequencing input was naive CD4+ T cells from blood. The rearrangement joins TRBV7-3 to TRBJ2-5; 8 bases are a match to TRBD2. This sequence was found in a man between 18 and 35 years old with type 1 diabetes. CDR3 amino acids: CASGSGGQETQYF. CDR3 DNA sequence: TGTGCCAGCGGGAGCGGGGGTCAAGAGACCCAGTACTTC.